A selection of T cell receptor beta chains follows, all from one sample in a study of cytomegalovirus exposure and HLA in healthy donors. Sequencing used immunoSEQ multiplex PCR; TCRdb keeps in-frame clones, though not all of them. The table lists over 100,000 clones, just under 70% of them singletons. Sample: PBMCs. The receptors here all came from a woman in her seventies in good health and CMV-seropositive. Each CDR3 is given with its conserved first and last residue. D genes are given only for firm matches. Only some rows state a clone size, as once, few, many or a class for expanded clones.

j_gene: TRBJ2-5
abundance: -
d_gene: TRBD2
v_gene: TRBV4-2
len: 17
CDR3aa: CASSQGSSGGLQETQYF
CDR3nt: TGTGCCAGCAGCCAAGGGTCCAGCGGGGGCCTCCAAGAGACCCAGTACTTC

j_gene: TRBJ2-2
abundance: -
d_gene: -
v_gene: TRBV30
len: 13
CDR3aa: CAWTDGPHGELFF
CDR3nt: TGTGCCTGGACGGACGGCCCCCACGGGGAGCTGTTTTTT

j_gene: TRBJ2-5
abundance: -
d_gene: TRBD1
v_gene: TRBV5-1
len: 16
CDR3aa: CASSWAGTGHQETQYF
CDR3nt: TGCGCCAGCAGCTGGGCCGGGACAGGACACCAAGAGACCCAGTACTTC

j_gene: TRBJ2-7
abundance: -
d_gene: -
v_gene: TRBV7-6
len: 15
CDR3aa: CASSLAAGDSYEQYF
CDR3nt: TGTGCCAGCAGCTTAGCGGCAGGGGACTCCTACGAGCAGTACTTC

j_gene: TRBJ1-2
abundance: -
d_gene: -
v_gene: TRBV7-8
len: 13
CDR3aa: CASSASLKEGYTF
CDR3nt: TGTGCCAGCAGCGCTAGCTTGAAAGAGGGCTACACCTTC

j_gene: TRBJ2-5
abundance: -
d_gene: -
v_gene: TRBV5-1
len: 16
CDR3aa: CASSPSGSPVGETQYF
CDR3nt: TGCGCCAGCAGCCCCTCTGGCTCCCCTGTTGGAGAGACCCAGTACTTC

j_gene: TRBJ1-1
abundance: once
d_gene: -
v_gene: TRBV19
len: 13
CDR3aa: CASRGVGGAEAFF
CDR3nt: TGTGCCAGTAGAGGGGTTGGGGGCGCTGAAGCTTTCTTT

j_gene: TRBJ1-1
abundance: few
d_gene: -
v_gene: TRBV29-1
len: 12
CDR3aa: CSPITGLTEAFF
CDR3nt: TGCAGCCCGATAACAGGGCTAACTGAAGCTTTCTTT

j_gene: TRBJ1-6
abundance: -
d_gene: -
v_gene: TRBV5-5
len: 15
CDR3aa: CASSLGSSYNSPLHF
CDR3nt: TGTGCCAGCAGCTTGGGCAGCTCCTATAATTCACCCCTCCACTTT

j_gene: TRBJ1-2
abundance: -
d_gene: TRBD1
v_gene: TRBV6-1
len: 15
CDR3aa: CASSKDRGGNYGYTF
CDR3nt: TGTGCCAGCAGTAAGGACAGGGGAGGAAACTATGGCTACACCTTC

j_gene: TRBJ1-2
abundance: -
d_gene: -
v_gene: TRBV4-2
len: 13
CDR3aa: CASSKGEGEGYTF
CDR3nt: TGTGCCAGCAGCAAGGGGGAGGGAGAAGGCTACACCTTC

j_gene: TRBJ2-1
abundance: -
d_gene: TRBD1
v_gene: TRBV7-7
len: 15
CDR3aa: CASSRDRISYNEQFF
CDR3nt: TGTGCCAGCAGCCGGGACAGGATCTCCTACAATGAGCAGTTCTTC

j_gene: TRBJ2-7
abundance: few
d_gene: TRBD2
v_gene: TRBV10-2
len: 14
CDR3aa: CASSESGGAVEQYF
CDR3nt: TGCGCCAGCAGTGAAAGCGGGGGGGCCGTCGAGCAGTACTTC

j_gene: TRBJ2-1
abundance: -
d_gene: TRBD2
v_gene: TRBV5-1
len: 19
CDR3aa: CASSWRDAGGVVSSDEQFF
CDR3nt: TGCGCCAGCAGCTGGAGGGATGCGGGGGGCGTCGTAAGTTCCGATGAGCAGTTCTTC

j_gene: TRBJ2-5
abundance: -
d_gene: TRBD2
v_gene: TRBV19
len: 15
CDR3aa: CASSIPGTNQETQYF
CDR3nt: TGTGCCAGTAGTATACCGGGGACTAACCAAGAGACCCAGTACTTC

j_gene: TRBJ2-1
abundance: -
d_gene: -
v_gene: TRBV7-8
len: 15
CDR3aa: CASSPREYGYNEQFF
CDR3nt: TGTGCCAGCAGCCCCCGAGAGTATGGCTACAATGAGCAGTTCTTC

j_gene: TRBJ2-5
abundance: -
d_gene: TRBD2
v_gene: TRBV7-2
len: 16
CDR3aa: CASSLASSGGQETQYF
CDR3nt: TGTGCCAGCAGCTTAGCCTCTAGCGGGGGCCAAGAGACCCAGTACTTC

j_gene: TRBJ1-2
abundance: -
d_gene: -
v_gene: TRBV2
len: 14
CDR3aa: CASSEAGPNYGYTF
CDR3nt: TGTGCCAGCAGTGAAGCCGGTCCTAACTATGGCTACACCTTC

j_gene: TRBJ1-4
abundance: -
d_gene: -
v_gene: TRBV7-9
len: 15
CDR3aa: CASSPLSTTNEKLFF
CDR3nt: TGTGCCAGCAGCCCCTTGAGCACAACTAATGAAAAACTGTTTTTT

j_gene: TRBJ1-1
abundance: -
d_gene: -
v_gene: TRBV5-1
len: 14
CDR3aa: CASSWTAMNTEAFF
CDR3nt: TGCGCCAGCAGCTGGACAGCCATGAACACTGAAGCTTTCTTT

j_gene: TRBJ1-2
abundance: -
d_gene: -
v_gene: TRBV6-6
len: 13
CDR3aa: CASRTRGHYGYTF
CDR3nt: TGTGCCAGCCGAACGCGGGGCCACTATGGCTACACCTTC

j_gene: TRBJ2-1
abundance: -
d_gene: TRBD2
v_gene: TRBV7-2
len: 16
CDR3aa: CASSTTGLAGRNEQFF
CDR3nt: TGTGCCAGCAGCACAACCGGACTAGCGGGGAGGAATGAGCAGTTCTTC

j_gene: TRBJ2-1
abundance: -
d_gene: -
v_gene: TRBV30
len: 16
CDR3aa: CAWRSTTGLNRNEQFF
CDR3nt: TGTGCCTGGAGGAGTACAACAGGGTTGAACCGCAATGAGCAGTTCTTC

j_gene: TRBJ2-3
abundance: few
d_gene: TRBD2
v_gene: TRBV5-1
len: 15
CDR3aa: CASSLLAGGTDTQYF
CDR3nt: TGCGCCAGCAGCCTGCTAGCGGGGGGCACAGATACGCAGTATTTT

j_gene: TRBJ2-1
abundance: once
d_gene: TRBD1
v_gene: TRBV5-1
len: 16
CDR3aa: CASSITGGQSYNEQFF
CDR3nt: TGCGCCAGCAGCATCACAGGGGGCCAATCCTACAATGAGCAGTTCTTC

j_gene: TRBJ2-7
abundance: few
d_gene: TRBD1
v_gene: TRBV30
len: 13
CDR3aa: CALDRGFGYEQYF
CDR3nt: TGTGCCTTGGACAGGGGGTTCGGCTACGAGCAGTACTTC

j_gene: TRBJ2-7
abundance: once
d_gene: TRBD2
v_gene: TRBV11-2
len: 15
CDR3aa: CASSLRGLGVHEQYF
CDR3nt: TGTGCCAGCAGCTTAAGGGGACTAGGGGTCCACGAGCAGTACTTC

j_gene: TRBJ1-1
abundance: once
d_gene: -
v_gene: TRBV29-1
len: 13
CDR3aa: CSVGRTENTETFF
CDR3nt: TGCAGCGTGGGGAGGACGGAGAACACTGAAACTTTCTTT

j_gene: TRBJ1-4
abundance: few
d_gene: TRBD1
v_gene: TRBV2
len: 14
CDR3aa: CASRLTGGNEKLFF
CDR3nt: TGTGCCAGCAGGCTGACAGGGGGGAATGAAAAACTGTTTTTT

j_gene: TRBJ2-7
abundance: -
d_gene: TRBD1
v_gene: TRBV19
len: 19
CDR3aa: CASSIGLATPGQGVYEQYF
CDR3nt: TGTGCCAGTAGTATAGGGCTCGCCACACCGGGACAGGGTGTCTACGAGCAGTACTTC

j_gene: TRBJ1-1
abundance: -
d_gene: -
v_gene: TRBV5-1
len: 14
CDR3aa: CASSLDSFKAEAFF
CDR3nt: TGCGCCAGCAGCTTGGACAGCTTTAAGGCTGAAGCTTTCTTT

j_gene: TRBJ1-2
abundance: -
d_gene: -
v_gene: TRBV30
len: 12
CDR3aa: CAWSVLNRGYTF
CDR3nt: TGTGCCTGGAGTGTACTGAATAGAGGCTACACCTTC

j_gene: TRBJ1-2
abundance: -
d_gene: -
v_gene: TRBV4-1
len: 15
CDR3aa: CASSQGSGLSYGYTF
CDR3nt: TGCGCCAGCAGCCAAGGGTCGGGGTTAAGCTATGGCTACACCTTC

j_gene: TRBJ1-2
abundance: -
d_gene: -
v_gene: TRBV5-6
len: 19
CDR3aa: CASSSRAGTVQEANYGYTF
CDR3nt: TGTGCCAGCAGCTCCCGCGCTGGTACGGTACAGGAAGCTAACTATGGCTACACCTTC

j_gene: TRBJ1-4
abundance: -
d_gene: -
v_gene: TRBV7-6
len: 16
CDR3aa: CASSLAAGELDEKLFF
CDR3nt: TGTGCCAGCAGCTTAGCGGCGGGGGAGTTGGATGAAAAACTGTTTTTT

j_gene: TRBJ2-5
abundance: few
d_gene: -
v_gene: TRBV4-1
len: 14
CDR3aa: CASSRPQGTETQYF
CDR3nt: TGCGCCAGCAGCCGCCCCCAGGGGACGGAGACCCAGTACTTC

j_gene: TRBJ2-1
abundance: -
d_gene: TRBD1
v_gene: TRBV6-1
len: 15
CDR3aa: CASSPGQGAYNEQFF
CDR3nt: TGTGCCAGCAGCCCGGGACAGGGGGCCTACAATGAGCAGTTCTTC

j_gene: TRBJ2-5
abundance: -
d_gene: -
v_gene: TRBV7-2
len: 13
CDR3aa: CASSFPVPETQYF
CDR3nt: TGTGCCAGCAGCTTTCCGGTCCCAGAGACCCAGTACTTC

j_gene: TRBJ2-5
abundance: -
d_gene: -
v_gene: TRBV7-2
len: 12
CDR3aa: CASSAVQETQYF
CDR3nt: TGTGCCAGCAGCGCAGTCCAAGAGACCCAGTACTTC

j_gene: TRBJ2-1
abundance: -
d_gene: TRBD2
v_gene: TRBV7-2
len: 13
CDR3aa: CASSPGLAVARFF
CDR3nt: TGTGCCAGCAGCCCGGGACTAGCGGTGGCGCGGTTCTTC

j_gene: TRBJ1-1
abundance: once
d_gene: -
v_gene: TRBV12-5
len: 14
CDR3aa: CASGLVPLTEEAFF
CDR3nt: TGTGCTAGTGGTTTGGTTCCACTAACCGAAGAGGCTTTCTTT

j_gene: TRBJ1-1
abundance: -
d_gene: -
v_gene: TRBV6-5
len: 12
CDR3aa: CASADRNTEAFF
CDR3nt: TGTGCCAGTGCGGACAGGAACACTGAAGCTTTCTTT

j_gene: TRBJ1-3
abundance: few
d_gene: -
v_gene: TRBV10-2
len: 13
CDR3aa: CASRDSSGNTIYF
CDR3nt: TGCGCCAGCAGGGACAGCTCTGGAAACACCATATATTTT

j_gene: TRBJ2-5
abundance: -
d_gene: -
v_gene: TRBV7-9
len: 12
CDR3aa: CAAGQGPETQYF
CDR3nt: TGTGCCGCTGGGCAGGGGCCGGAGACCCAGTACTTC

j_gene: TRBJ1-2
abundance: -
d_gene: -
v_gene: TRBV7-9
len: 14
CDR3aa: CASSLGDITAGYTF
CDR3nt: TGTGCCAGCAGCTTAGGGGACATTACGGCAGGCTACACCTTC

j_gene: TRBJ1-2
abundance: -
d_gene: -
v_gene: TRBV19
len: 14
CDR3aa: CATAEGNSNYGYTF
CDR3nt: TGTGCCACCGCGGAGGGTAACAGTAACTATGGCTACACCTTC

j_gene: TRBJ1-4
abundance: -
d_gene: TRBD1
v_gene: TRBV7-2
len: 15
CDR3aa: CASSSGDRDNEKLFF
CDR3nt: TGTGCCAGCAGCTCTGGGGACAGGGATAATGAAAAACTGTTTTTT

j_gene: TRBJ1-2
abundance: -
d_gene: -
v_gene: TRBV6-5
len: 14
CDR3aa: CASSYNPADYGYTF
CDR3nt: TGTGCCAGCAGTTATAATCCCGCGGACTATGGCTACACCTTC

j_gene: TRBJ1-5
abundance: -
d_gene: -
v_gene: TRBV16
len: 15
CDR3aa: CASSQSWVGGMPQHF
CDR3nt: TGTGCCAGCAGCCAATCTTGGGTCGGAGGCATGCCCCAGCATTTT

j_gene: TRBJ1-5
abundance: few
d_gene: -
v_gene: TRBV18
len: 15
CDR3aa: CASSPPWGSNQPQHF
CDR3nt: TGTGCCAGCTCACCACCGTGGGGCTCGAATCAGCCCCAGCATTTT

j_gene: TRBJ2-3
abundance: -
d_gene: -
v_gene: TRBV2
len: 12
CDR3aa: CASSVVRDTQYF
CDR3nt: TGTGCCAGCAGTGTTGTGCGAGATACGCAGTATTTT

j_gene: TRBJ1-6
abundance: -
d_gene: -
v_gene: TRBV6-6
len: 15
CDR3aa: CASSSNRDSNSPLHF
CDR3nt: TGTGCCAGCAGTTCAAACCGGGACTCAAATTCACCCCTCCACTTT

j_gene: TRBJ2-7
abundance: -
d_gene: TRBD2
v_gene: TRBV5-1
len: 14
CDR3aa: CASAAGDPLEEQYF
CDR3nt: TGCGCCAGCGCGGCGGGGGACCCCTTGGAGGAGCAGTACTTC

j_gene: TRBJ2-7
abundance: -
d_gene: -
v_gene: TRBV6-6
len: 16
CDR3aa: CASSYYPASDSYEQYF
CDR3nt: TGTGCCAGCAGTTACTACCCAGCTAGCGACTCCTACGAGCAGTACTTC

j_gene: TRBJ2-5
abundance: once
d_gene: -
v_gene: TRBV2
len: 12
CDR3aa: CASNRGQETQYF
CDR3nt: TGTGCCAGCAATAGGGGCCAAGAGACCCAGTACTTC

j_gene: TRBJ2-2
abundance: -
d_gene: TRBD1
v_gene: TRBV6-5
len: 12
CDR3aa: CASSGQAGELFF
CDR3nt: TGTGCCAGCAGTGGACAGGCCGGGGAGCTGTTTTTT

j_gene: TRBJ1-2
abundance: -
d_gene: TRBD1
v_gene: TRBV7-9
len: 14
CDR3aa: CASSLQGANYGYTF
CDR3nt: TGTGCCAGCAGCTTACAGGGGGCGAACTATGGCTACACCTTC